Shown below are 20 T cell receptor beta chains from a single sample sequenced in a study of cytomegalovirus exposure and HLA in healthy donors. The PCR made use of 60 Vbeta and 13 Jbeta primers. The method was immunoSEQ multiplex PCR; TCRdb's version includes in-frame clones alone and lacks a portion of them. The sample includes about 210,000 clones. The sequencing sample was made of PBMCs. These receptors came from a woman aged 30 to 39 in good health and CMV-seropositive.

V usage is TRBV11-2 and J usage is TRBJ2-5; TRBD2 matches 7 bases. Germline CDR1 is SGHAT and CDR2 is FQNNGV. V lost 10 bases to trimming and J lost 5 bases; unmatched junction nucleotides: 4. This CDR3 region has 11 residues. CDR3: CATGAGETQYF. In DNA, the CDR3 is TGTGCCACCGGAGCGGGGGAGACCCAGTACTTC.

V and J are TRBV19 and TRBJ2-1; D perhaps matches TRBD2 (7 bases). Germline CDR1 reads LNHDA; CDR2 reads SQIVND (reference sequence). This CDR3 contains 15 residues. V was shortened by 4 bases and J by 8 bases, with 18 bases between the two germline ends. The CDR3 loop reads CASSTRGGGWDEQFF. The DNA for the CDR3 is TGTGCCAGTAGTACCCGAGGGGGAGGGTGGGATGAGCAGTTCTTC. The full variable domain, rest sourced from reference TRBV19 and TRBJ2-1, is DGGITQSPKYLFRKEGQNVTLSCEQNLNHDAMYWYRQDPGQGLRLIYYSQIVNDFQKGDIAEGYSVSREKKESFPLTVTSAQKNPTAFYLCASSTRGGGWDEQFFGPGTRLTVL.

The chain links TRBV15 to TRBJ2-5; no definite D call. The CDR3 loop spans 14 amino acids. CDR1 is LNHNV and CDR2 is YYDKDF in the germline V gene (reference sequence). The V gene lost 3 bases and the J gene lost 7 bases, with 15 bases spanning the gap. The CDR3 is CATSSGSPGGTQYF. The DNA of the CDR3 is TGTGCCACCAGCAGTGGGTCACCGGGTGGGACCCAGTACTTC.

The rearrangement uses TRBV10-3 and TRBJ2-3, with 10 bases that match TRBD2. Germline CDR1 and CDR2: ENHRY and SYGVKD. V was pared by 4 bases and J by 11 bases, with 6 bases of the junction left unmatched. The CDR3 covers 13 residues. In DNA, the CDR3 is TGTGCCATCAGTGGGGACCCTAGCGGGAGGCAGTATTTT. Translation: CAISGDPSGRQYF.

This chain links TRBV5-1 with TRBJ2-1; 9 nucleotides match TRBD2. CDR3 size: 16 residues. In germline, CDR1 is SGHRS, CDR2 YFSETQ. V was clipped by 1 base and J by 2 bases; unmatched bases: 4. CDR3 sequence (DNA): TGCGCCAGCAGCTTGTCCCTAGCGGGACCCTACAATGAGCAGTTCTTC. Amino acids: CASSLSLAGPYNEQFF.

V usage is TRBV15 and J usage is TRBJ2-5, with 7 bases lining up with TRBD1. The CDR3 covers 16 residues. From germline, CDR1 is LNHNV and CDR2 YYDKDF (reference sequence). With V trimmed by 1 base and J by 1 base, 6 bases remained unmatched. This CDR3 is CATSRGWGQSQETQYF. The DNA for the CDR3 is TGTGCCACCAGCAGAGGGTGGGGACAGTCCCAAGAGACCCAGTACTTC.

The rearrangement joins TRBV5-1 to TRBJ2-3; D ambiguous. There are 15 residues in the CDR3. Trimming left V 0 bases short and J 2 bases short, with 10 bases between. Germline loops: CDR1 SGHRS, CDR2 YFSETQ. The CDR3 loop is CASSLGQIDTDTQYF. The CDR3 coding sequence is TGCGCCAGCAGCTTGGGGCAGATTGACACAGATACGCAGTATTTT.

The rearrangement joins TRBV18 to TRBJ2-2; maybe TRBD2 (6 bases). The CDR3 has 14 residues. Germline assignment: CDR1 KGHSH and CDR2 LQKENI. The V gene lost 4 bases and the J gene lost 7 bases, with 13 bases spanning the gap. Written as DNA, the CDR3 is TGTGCCAGCTCACGGACGGAGGGATACGGGGAGCTGTTTTTT. This codes for CASSRTEGYGELFF.

This chain joins TRBV28 and TRBJ1-2; TRBD1 aligns across 10 bases. The CDR3 length is 13 residues. In germline, CDR1 is MDHEN, CDR2 SYDVKM. V gave up 7 bases and J gave up 8 bases; unmatched junction bases: 7. The CDR3 spells CASNEDRGYGYTF. The CDR3 DNA is TGTGCCAGCAACGAGGACAGGGGGTACGGCTACACCTTC.

The rearrangement uses TRBV7-9 and TRBJ2-2; D remains ambiguous. Trimming removed 1 base at V and 0 bases at J, with 9 bases between. This CDR3 spans 16 amino acids. In germline, CDR1 is SEHNR, CDR2 FQNEAQ (reference sequence). Here the CDR3 reads CASSLDNSPNTGELFF. Written as DNA, the CDR3 is TGTGCCAGCAGCTTAGATAACAGCCCGAACACCGGGGAGCTGTTTTTT.

V usage is TRBV18 and J usage is TRBJ1-5; D possibly corresponds to TRBD1 (6 bases). CDR1 and CDR2 (germline): KGHSH, LQKENI. The CDR3 covers 16 residues. Trimming took 2 bases from V and 1 from J, leaving 12 bases between them. CDR3 region: CASSPRDTRSNQPQHF. CDR3 coding DNA: TGTGCCAGCTCACCAAGGGACACCCGGAGCAATCAGCCCCAGCATTTT.

This chain uses TRBV4-3 with TRBJ1-2; D may be TRBD1 (6 bases). The CDR3 extends over 16 amino acids. V lost 4 bases and J 5 bases, leaving 20 bases between the germline ends. Germline CDR1 is LGHNA and CDR2 is YSLEER. DNA for the CDR3: TGCGCCAGCAGCCGAAGGACCAGGGGCGCAGAATATGGCTACACCTTC. Its translation is CASSRRTRGAEYGYTF.

Comment on this clone: Other DNA sequences from this sample encode an identical CDR3 as well. The CDR3 region has the DNA TGTGCCAGTAGTATAGGGCAGGGGTACGAGCAGTACTTC. Its protein product is CASSIGQGYEQYF. The chain uses TRBV19 and TRBJ2-7, with D perhaps matching TRBD1 (6 bases). There are 13 residues in the CDR3. The ends were cut back, 1 base at V and 4 bases at J, with 8 bases in the middle. Germline V gene lookup returns CDR1 LNHDA and CDR2 SQIVND (reference sequence).

The V call is TRBV27, the J call TRBJ2-5; D not certain. The V gene lost 6 bases and the J gene lost 4 bases, with 12 bases spanning the gap. Germline V CDR1 and CDR2: MNHEY, SMNVEV (reference sequence). This CDR3 is 13 amino acids long. CDR3 DNA: TGTGCCAGCAGGCAACACCTTGGAGAGACCCAGTACTTC. It translates to CASRQHLGETQYF.

The chain couples TRBV9 to TRBJ1-2, with D possibly being TRBD1 (6 bases). CDR1 and CDR2 (germline): SGDLS, YYNGEE. This CDR3 is built from 14 residues. V was cut by 3 bases and J by 0 bases, with 9 bases left in between. CDR3 sequence (DNA): TGTGCCAGCAGCGGTGGACAGACTAACTATGGCTACACCTTC. Its protein product is CASSGGQTNYGYTF.

The V and J genes are TRBV5-1 and TRBJ2-3, with 7 bases lining up with TRBD2. V lost 0 bases to trimming and J lost 6 bases; unmatched junction nucleotides: 4. Germline loops: CDR1 SGHRS, CDR2 YFSETQ. CDR3 size: 14 residues. CDR3 sequence: CASSLEGGIDTQYF. CDR3 nucleotide sequence: TGCGCCAGCAGCTTGGAGGGAGGGATTGATACGCAGTATTTT. The full variable domain, in which reference TRBV5-1 and TRBJ2-3 provide the parts outside the CDR3, is KAGVTQTPRYLIKTRGQQVTLSCSPISGHRSVSWYQQTPGQGLQFLFEYFSETQRNKGNFPGRFSGRQFSNSRSEMNVSTLELGDSALYLCASSLEGGIDTQYFGPGTRLTVL.

The rearrangement links TRBV7-8 to TRBJ2-7, with a weak D call TRBD2 (5 bases). CDR3 size: 14 residues. Germline lookup yields CDR1 SGHVS and CDR2 FQNEAQ. V shed 5 bases and J shed 2 bases, with 13 bases lying between them. In nucleotides, the CDR3 is TGTGCCAGCAGCCCGCGCGGGCCAACCTACGAGCAGTACTTC. The encoded protein is CASSPRGPTYEQYF.

The CDR3 DNA reads as TGCGCCACTAGTGTGGCCCCAAATCAGCCCCAGCATTTT. Translated: CATSVAPNQPQHF. J is TRBJ1-5 and V is TRBV10-1; D call uncertain. CDR1 WNHNN and CDR2 SYGVQD come from the germline V gene (reference sequence). V lost 10 bases and J 4 bases, leaving 14 bases between the germline ends. The CDR3 has 13 amino acids.

The chain is built from TRBV10-3 and TRBJ1-1, with 8 positions matching TRBD1. Per germline, CDR1 ENHRY and CDR2 SYGVKD. The CDR3 is 16 residues long. Unmatched junction bases numbered 15, after V lost 8 bases and J lost 4 bases. The CDR3 DNA reads as TGTGCCATCGGGGCCTGGGACAGGCGAGAGGGCACTGAAGCTTTCTTT. The encoded protein is CAIGAWDRREGTEAFF.

The rearrangement uses TRBV12-5 and TRBJ2-5; 9 bases fit TRBD1. V lost 1 base and J lost 7; bases outside the gene matches: 4. The length of the CDR3 is 14 residues. Germline V CDR1 and CDR2: LGHNT, FRNRAP. The CDR3 DNA reads TGTGCTAGTGGTTTGGGACAGGGGGTCGGGACCCAGTACTTC. Its translation is CASGLGQGVGTQYF.